This record covers a single T cell receptor beta chain. Germline V gene data show CDR1 as SGHAT and CDR2 as FQNNGV. With 5 bases clipped from V and 5 bases from J, the junction kept 9 bases outside the gene matches. The CDR3 length is 15 residues. The data stem from a study of CD8 T cells in Susac syndrome. Looking at the study overall: Patients with Susac syndrome had blood drawn and were at that point therapy-naive, on corticosteroids, or on intravenous immunoglobulin alone.

Reverse transcription of about 0.5 to 1 ug RNA was carried out with random hexamers. A single record per CDR3 protein comes from TCRdb applying MiXCR to the immunoSEQ multiplex PCR reads. The sample gives about 120,000 distinct CDR3 sequences, around 96% of which show up once; 0.21% is in the top ten. TEMRA cells were enriched by FACS, and CD4+ and CD8+ T cells were negatively isolated. Sequencing input: CD8+ T cells from PBMCs. This TCR derives from a human donor with Susac syndrome. V gene TRBV11-2 combines with J gene TRBJ1-1, with 9 bases matching TRBD1. The CDR3 DNA reads TGTGCCAGCAGCCTGGCCGGGACAGGGTATACTGAAGCTTTCTTT. Translation gives CASSLAGTGYTEAFF.